These 17 T cell receptor beta chains were all obtained from the same sample, sequenced in a study of blood T cells in healthy people across ages. Next came a second PCR, run for about 7 to 12 cycles, which used a sample-barcoded 5' primer along with a J-beta primer mix. TCRdb re-called the 5' RACE reads with MiXCR, one entry per CDR3 protein. This repertoire shows about 1.4 million distinct CDR3 sequences, approximately 59% found once; its top ten account for 6.5% to 8%. The sequenced sample was blood. Receptors originate from a man between 18 and 29 years old in good health.

The chain combines TRBV2 with TRBJ1-4; D is unresolved. The CDR3 sequence is 14 residues long. Germline V gene lookup returns CDR1 SNHLY and CDR2 FYNNEI. Trimming stripped 8 bases from V and 6 bases from J, with 16 bases between. CDR3 in amino acids: CASSEAGLDEKLFF. The DNA for the CDR3 is TGTGCCAGCTCTGAGGCAGGCTTGGATGAAAAACTGTTTTTT.

This clonotype was picked up a small number of times. The rearrangement links TRBV7-9 to TRBJ2-5; D unclear. The J call is doubtful: the DNA matches TRBJ2-7 better. CDR3 length: 13 amino acids. Germline V gives CDR1 SEHNR, CDR2 FQNEAQ (reference sequence). For the CDR3, the DNA is TGTGCCAGCAGCTCAACTCTTATTTACGAGCAGTACTTC. It yields the protein CASSSTLIYEQYF.

This clonotype was found once. This sequence may be a read error, since a much larger clone differs from it by one base. V usage is TRBV4-2 and J usage is TRBJ2-7, with D maybe TRBD1 (5 bases). Germline CDR1 is LGHNA and CDR2 is YNFKEQ. This CDR3 is 11 amino acids long. CDR3 residues: CAGSQGDEQYF. As DNA, the CDR3 is TGTGCCGGCAGCCAAGGGGACGAGCAGTACTTC.

The rearrangement links TRBV7-6 to TRBJ1-6; D gene ambiguous. Germline CDR1 is SGHVS and CDR2 is FNYEAQ. V lost 0 bases, J lost 10 bases, and 7 bases lay in between. The CDR3 sequence is 13 residues long. DNA of the CDR3: TGTGCCAGCAGCTTAGCAAGGGAATCACCCCTCCACTTT. This gives the protein CASSLARESPLHF.

This chain connects TRBV3-1 to TRBJ2-1; D gene ambiguous. The ends were cut back, 0 bases at V and 10 bases at J, with 10 bases in the middle. Germline loops: CDR1 LGHDT, CDR2 YNNKEL (reference sequence). This CDR3 comprises 13 residues. Here the CDR3 reads CASSQDPAWEQFF. CDR3 sequence (DNA): TGTGCCAGCAGCCAAGATCCAGCCTGGGAGCAGTTCTTC.

The V gene is TRBV7-2, the J gene TRBJ2-1; D is unclear. V was pared by 6 bases and J by 3 bases, with 15 bases between. Germline CDR1 reads SGHTA; CDR2 reads FQGNSA. CDR3 size: 15 residues. CDR3 in DNA: TGTGCCAGCAGTCCGGTCCAAAGGGTCTACAATGAGCAGTTCTTC. It specifies CASSPVQRVYNEQFF.

This clonotype occurred a few times. The V call is TRBV7-9, the J call TRBJ2-7; D gene unclear. This CDR3 is 11 amino acids long. Germline lookup yields CDR1 SEHNR and CDR2 FQNEAQ (reference sequence). V lost 4 bases, J lost 6 bases, and 7 bases lay in between. DNA for the CDR3: TGTGCCAGCAGCTGGGCAAGCGAGCAGTACTTC. This translates into CASSWASEQYF.

The chain combines TRBV20-1 with TRBJ1-2; maybe TRBD1 (5 bases). Trimming took off 3 bases at V and 7 bases at J, with 12 bases between the two ends. Germline values: CDR1 DFQATT, CDR2 SNEGSKA (reference sequence). CDR3 size: 12 residues. CDR3 DNA: TGCAGTGCTAGCTCGGCAGGGACTGGCTACACCTTC. It codes for CSASSAGTGYTF.

The rearrangement links TRBV24-1 to TRBJ2-7, with 8 positions matching TRBD2. The ends lost 6 bases at V and 4 bases at J; junction bases unmatched: 7. The CDR3 has 14 residues. From germline, CDR1 is KGHDR and CDR2 SFDVKD. CDR3 coding DNA: TGTGCCACCAGTTATAGCGGGACAACTTACGAGCAGTACTTC. This translates into CATSYSGTTYEQYF.

In this sample, this clonotype turned up a few times. The chain combines TRBV9 with TRBJ1-1; a weak D match, TRBD1 (6 bases). Germline CDR1 is SGDLS and CDR2 is YYNGEE. The CDR3 spans 17 residues. V was trimmed by 4 bases and J by 1 base, leaving 20 bases between them. In DNA form, the CDR3 reads TGTGCCAGCAGCCCGACAGGCTCGAACGCCCAGAACACTGAAGCTTTCTTT. Translation: CASSPTGSNAQNTEAFF.

V usage is TRBV4-1 and J usage is TRBJ2-1, with 8 positions matching TRBD1. CDR1 and CDR2 (germline): MGHRA, YSYEKL. The ends lost 3 bases at V and 10 bases at J; junction bases unmatched: 17. The CDR3 is made up of 17 amino acids. CDR3 region: CASSHRDRPLSPKEQFF. The CDR3 coding sequence is TGCGCCAGCAGCCACCGGGACAGGCCTTTGAGTCCGAAGGAGCAGTTCTTC.

To note about this clonotype: Sequence at one end of the junction differs from germline and may be a read error. J is TRBJ2-1 and V is TRBV13, with D possibly TRBD1 on 5 matching bases. CDR3 size: 14 residues. The germline V gene encodes CDR1 PRHDT and CDR2 FYEKMQ (reference sequence). The CDR3 reads CAGSFRVSGNEQFF. The DNA for the CDR3 is TGTGCCGGCAGCTTCAGGGTTTCTGGGAATGAGCAGTTCTTC.

In the case of this clonotype: An end of the junction does not agree with germline; a read error may underlie this. This chain uses TRBV7-7 with TRBJ1-1; no clear D gene. The CDR3 has 13 amino acids. Looked up from germline, CDR1 is SSHAT and CDR2 is FNYEAQ (reference sequence). CDR3 in amino acids: CASSATGETEAFF. CDR3 in DNA: TGTGCTAGCAGTGCCACCGGGGAGACTGAAGCTTTCTTT.

The genes are TRBV29-1 and TRBJ2-1; TRBD2 matches 7 bases. This CDR3 contains 16 residues. Looked up from germline, CDR1 is SQVTM and CDR2 is ANQGSEA. V shed 2 bases, J shed 0 bases, and the junction held 7 bases outside the gene matches. As DNA, the CDR3 is TGCAGCGTTGAAAGGGCTAGCGGCAACTCCTACAATGAGCAGTTCTTC. It specifies CSVERASGNSYNEQFF.

The gene calls are TRBV9 and TRBJ1-2, with D uncertain. Between the trimmed V and J ends, which lost 9 bases and 8 bases, there was a span of 14 bases. In germline, CDR1 is SGDLS, CDR2 YYNGEE. The CDR3 extends over 11 amino acids. The CDR3 spells CATRGARGYTF. Written as DNA, the CDR3 is TGTGCCACCAGAGGAGCTAGGGGCTACACCTTC.

This clonotype was seen more than once but under ten times. This chain links TRBV7-9 with TRBJ2-5, with TRBD2 as a possible D gene (6 bases). Trimming took off 2 bases at V and 3 bases at J, with 10 bases between the two ends. Germline-derived CDR1 and CDR2 are SEHNR and FQNEAQ (reference sequence). The CDR3 contains 14 residues. The CDR3 DNA follows: TGTGCCAGCAGCTTACTTCCGGGGGAAGAGACCCAGTACTTC. Translated: CASSLLPGEETQYF.

The V gene is TRBV28, the J gene TRBJ1-1; 7 bases match TRBD1. The CDR3 runs 14 residues. Trimming at V came to 6 bases and at J to 1 base, leaving 5 bases not matched to a gene. The germline gives CDR1 MDHEN, CDR2 SYDVKM. Here the CDR3 DNA reads TGTGCCAGCAGACAGGGGAGGGAGAACACTGAAGCTTTCTTT. It encodes CASRQGRENTEAFF.